The 21 T cell receptor beta chains below were found in one sample sequenced in a study of glioma-infiltrating T cells. Amplification of TCR alpha and beta CDR3 regions from RNA used iRepertoire nested multiplex PCR. TCRdb reprocessed the multiplex PCR reads with MiXCR, giving one entry per CDR3 protein. The data contain over 90,000 distinct CDR3 sequences, around 28% of them singletons. The sample was glioma tissue, nonneoplastic brain tissue, or PBMCs (not recorded which). The receptors originated from a human donor with low-grade glioma or glioblastoma, undergoing nonglioma brain surgery, or in good health (not recorded which).

The sample holds a few counts of this clonotype. The V and J genes are TRBV7-3 and TRBJ2-7; 10 positions agree with TRBD1. V shed 0 bases and J 6 bases; nucleotides not matched to a gene: 8. The germline V gene has CDR1 SGHTA and CDR2 FQGTGA. The CDR3 is 16 residues long. The CDR3 DNA reads TGTGCCAGCAGCTTAACGTGGGTGACAGGGGGCTTCGAGCAGTACTTC. This sequence encodes CASSLTWVTGGFEQYF.

Worth noting for this clonotype: A much bigger clone sits one base away, suggesting this may be a read error. The chain uses TRBV2 and TRBJ1-5; no firm D call. This CDR3 is built from 13 residues. Germline assignment: CDR1 SNHLY and CDR2 FYNNEI. Trimming took 10 bases from V and 5 from J, leaving 15 bases between them. Here the CDR3 reads CANIRERDQPQHF. For the CDR3, the DNA is TGTGCCAACATACGGGAAAGGGATCAGCCCCAGCATTTT.

This clonotype came up many times. V usage is TRBV19 and J usage is TRBJ2-1; the D call may be TRBD1 or TRBD2 (6 bases each). With 1 base removed from V and 0 bases from J, the gap between germline ends came to 10 bases. Germline V gives CDR1 LNHDA, CDR2 SQIVND (reference sequence). There are 16 residues in the CDR3. Here the CDR3 reads CASSIAGASSYNEQFF. The CDR3 region has the DNA TGTGCCAGTAGTATAGCGGGGGCCAGCTCCTACAATGAGCAGTTCTTC.

The sample holds a few counts of this clonotype. The chain links TRBV3-1 to TRBJ2-6, with D hard to call. Germline V gene lookup returns CDR1 LGHDT and CDR2 YNNKEL (reference sequence). V was trimmed by 0 bases and J by 1 base, leaving 4 bases between them. This CDR3 has 15 residues. CDR3 protein: CASSQDVSGANVLTF. DNA for the CDR3: TGTGCCAGCAGCCAAGACGTTTCTGGGGCCAACGTCCTGACTTTC. Supplemented by reference TRBV3-1 and TRBJ2-6, the full variable domain reads DTAVSQTPKYLVTQMGNDKSIKCEQNLGHDTMYWYKQDSKKFLKIMFSYNNKELIINETVPNRFSPKSPDKAHLNLHINSLELGDSAVYFCASSQDVSGANVLTFGAGSRLTVL.

As concerns this clonotype: With a much larger clone just one base away, this may be a read error. The chain has TRBV6-5 and TRBJ2-2; possibly TRBD2 for D (5 bases). This CDR3 is built from 16 residues. Trimming cost V 5 bases and J 2 bases, with 15 bases left between them. Germline V gives CDR1 MNHEY, CDR2 SVGAGI. CDR3 region: CASSPWRGPNTGELFF. The CDR3, as DNA: TGTGCCAGCAGTCCTTGGAGAGGGCCCAACACCGGGGAGCTGTTTTTT.

As DNA, the CDR3 is TGTGCCAGTGTCGACAGCTCTGGGGCCAACGTCCTGACTTTC. Residues: CASVDSSGANVLTF. The rearrangement links TRBV19 to TRBJ2-6; possible D gene TRBD1, 5 bases. The CDR3 runs to 14 residues. Germline V gene sequence: CDR1 LNHDA, CDR2 SQIVND (reference sequence). The germline V and J ends were trimmed by 8 bases and 0 bases, with 8 bases remaining between them. Based on the CDR3 plus reference TRBV19 and TRBJ2-6, the full variable domain is DGGITQSPKYLFRKEGQNVTLSCEQNLNHDAMYWYRQDPGQGLRLIYYSQIVNDFQKGDIAEGYSVSREKKESFPLTVTSAQKNPTAFYLCASVDSSGANVLTFGAGSRLTVL.

This clonotype was detected ten times or more. This chain uses TRBV18 with TRBJ1-1; tentative D call: TRBD1 (6 bases). Trimming shortened V by 3 bases and J by 6 bases, and 14 bases separated the two germline ends. This CDR3 contains 14 residues. CDR1 and CDR2 (germline): KGHSH, LQKENI. CDR3 sequence (DNA): TGTGCCAGCTCACCGCAAGGGGGGGGGGCTGAAGCTTTCTTT. Translating it yields CASSPQGGGAEAFF. Variable domain in full (rest from reference TRBV18 and TRBJ1-1): NAGVMQNPRHLVRRRGQEARLRCSPMKGHSHVYWYRQLPEEGLKFMVYLQKENIIDESGMPKERFSAEFPKEGPSILRIQQVVRGDSAAYFCASSPQGGGAEAFFGQGTRLTVV.

The chain links TRBV19 to TRBJ1-5; D uncertain. Germline assignment: CDR1 LNHDA and CDR2 SQIVND (reference sequence). The ends were cut back, 7 bases at V and 6 bases at J, with 13 bases in the middle. The CDR3 totals 13 residues. The CDR3 protein is CASIMSGRQPQHF. The CDR3 DNA reads as TGTGCCAGTATTATGAGTGGTCGTCAGCCCCAGCATTTT.

To note about this clonotype: The CDR3 carries no conserved terminal phenylalanine or tryptophan, so it likely arises from a read error. The chain couples TRBV19 to TRBJ2-5; D may correspond to TRBD1 or TRBD2 (5 bases each). V lost 3 bases, J lost 11 bases, and 22 bases lay in between. CDR1 and CDR2 (germline): LNHDA, SQIVND (reference sequence). This CDR3 has 15 amino acids. CDR3 DNA sequence: TGTGCCAGTAGTATTGACGGGACCTGGGAGACACCACAGTACTTA. It translates to CASSIDGTWETPQYL.

This clonotype was detected many times. J is TRBJ2-2 and V is TRBV19; 9 nucleotides match TRBD1. The CDR3 extends over 15 amino acids. V trimming: 5 bases; J trimming: 5 bases; junction bases outside the gene matches: 6. Germline V CDR1 and CDR2: LNHDA, SQIVND (reference sequence). The CDR3 nucleotides read TGTGCCAGTAGTCCAGGACAGGGGATAACCGGGGAGCTGTTTTTT. This gives the protein CASSPGQGITGELFF.

The J gene is TRBJ2-1, the V gene TRBV20-1, with D maybe TRBD2 (7 bases). V lost 7 bases, J lost 7 bases, and 23 bases lay in between. Germline V CDR1 and CDR2: DFQATT, SNEGSKA (reference sequence). This CDR3 region has 15 residues. The CDR3 DNA is TGCAGTGATAGTTATACCGGGGGGCCGGGGAATGAGCAGTTCTTC. It specifies CSDSYTGGPGNEQFF.

This clonotype was seen a single time. The gene calls are TRBV30 and TRBJ1-6; D not resolved. Germline lookup yields CDR1 GTSNPN and CDR2 SVGIG (reference sequence). Trimming removed 0 bases at V and 6 bases at J, with 21 bases between. CDR3 length equals 18 residues. CDR3 coding DNA: TGTGCCTGGAGTGTCTATTCAGGTTCGGAAGGCAGTAATTCACCCCTCCACTTT. Residues: CAWSVYSGSEGSNSPLHF. Full variable domain (remainder filled in from reference TRBV30 and TRBJ1-6): SQTIHQWPATLVQPVGSPLSLECTVEGTSNPNLYWYRQAAGRGLQLLFYSVGIGQISSEVPQNLSASRPQDRQFILSSKKLLLSDSGFYLCAWSVYSGSEGSNSPLHFGNGTRLTVT.

This clonotype was recorded at least ten times. The gene calls are TRBV28 and TRBJ1-6, with D maybe TRBD1 (5 bases). CDR1 is MDHEN and CDR2 is SYDVKM in the germline V gene. The CDR3 loop spans 13 amino acids. The V end lost 8 bases, the J end lost 5 bases, and 10 bases lay between the germline ends. The CDR3 protein is CASRGSHNSPLHF. DNA of the CDR3: TGTGCCAGCCGGGGGTCCCATAATTCACCCCTCCACTTT.

This clonotype was seen many times. V and J are TRBV6-6 and TRBJ2-7; D remains ambiguous. The ends were cut back, 0 bases at V and 0 bases at J, with 9 bases in the middle. Germline lookup yields CDR1 MNHNY and CDR2 SVGAGI (reference sequence). The CDR3 length is 15 residues. Written as DNA, the CDR3 is TGTGCCAGCAGTTACTCAGCCAGCTCCTCCTACGAGCAGTACTTC. It specifies CASSYSASSSYEQYF.

This clonotype was observed many times. The rearrangement joins TRBV4-1 to TRBJ2-3; TRBD2 agrees at 14 bases. The length of the CDR3 is 17 residues. The ends lost 4 bases at V and 1 base at J; junction bases unmatched: 4. Germline loops: CDR1 MGHRA, CDR2 YSYEKL. DNA for the CDR3: TGCGCCAGCAGCCGGGGACTAGCGGGGGCGGGCACAGATACGCAGTATTTT. Protein sequence: CASSRGLAGAGTDTQYF.

This clonotype was detected only a few times. This chain uses TRBV28 with TRBJ1-5, with no clear D. Germline values: CDR1 MDHEN, CDR2 SYDVKM. V lost 6 bases, J lost 3 bases, and 15 bases lay in between. The CDR3 runs 15 residues. The CDR3: CASSSVDRPNQPQHF. CDR3 coding DNA: TGTGCCAGCAGCTCCGTCGACCGCCCCAATCAGCCCCAGCATTTT.

This clonotype was seen a handful of times. V usage is TRBV2 and J usage is TRBJ2-1; D is possibly TRBD1 (5 bases). Germline loops: CDR1 SNHLY, CDR2 FYNNEI. CDR3 size: 14 residues. The V end lost 5 bases, the J end lost 5 bases, and 13 bases lay between the germline ends. CDR3 in amino acids: CASSPLVGDNEQFF. The CDR3 DNA is TGTGCCAGCAGTCCCCTAGTAGGGGACAATGAGCAGTTCTTC.

This clonotype was observed at least ten times. V and J are TRBV7-2 and TRBJ1-5; D is unclear. V lost 5 bases, J lost 4 bases, and 9 bases lay in between. This CDR3 has 13 residues. In germline, CDR1 is SGHTA, CDR2 FQGNSA. The CDR3 nucleotides are TGTGCCAGCAGCCGCGGCAAAAATCAGCCCCAGCATTTT. It translates to CASSRGKNQPQHF.

J is TRBJ2-1 and V is TRBV5-1; D is possibly TRBD1 or TRBD2 (5 bases each). CDR1 is SGHRS, CDR2 YFSETQ, per germline. The CDR3 runs to 16 residues. Trimming stripped 0 bases from V and 5 bases from J, with 15 bases between. CDR3 in amino acids: CASSLGAGTGDNEQFF. The CDR3 coding sequence is TGCGCCAGCAGCTTGGGGGCCGGGACGGGCGACAATGAGCAGTTCTTC.

This clonotype has only one observation. This rearrangement joins TRBV19 to TRBJ2-3; D unclear. This CDR3 region has 13 residues. The V gene's germline CDR1 is LNHDA and CDR2 SQIVND (reference sequence). V was shortened by 7 bases and J by 3 bases, with 11 bases between the two germline ends. The CDR3 spells CASTGEATDTQYF. In DNA, the CDR3 is TGTGCCAGTACCGGAGAGGCAACAGATACGCAGTATTTT.

This clonotype came up many times. The chain links TRBV6-1 to TRBJ2-7, with D perhaps assigned TRBD1 or TRBD2 (5 bases each). Germline V gene data show CDR1 as MNHNS and CDR2 as SASEGT. This CDR3 contains 12 residues. The V and J ends lost 5 bases and 2 bases respectively, with 7 bases between them. The CDR3 spells CASSRGPYEQYF. Written as DNA, the CDR3 is TGTGCCAGCAGTCGGGGCCCCTACGAGCAGTACTTC.